Below, 14 T cell receptor beta chains from the same sample are listed, as sequenced in a study of T cell repertoires in cytomegalovirus infection (dated by TCRdb to about 2019). The sequencer listed for this sample is Illumina HiSeq 1500. Clones were called with MiXCR by TCRdb after fastp trimmed the public reads at Q25, and only in-frame beta chains were retained. Entries are consolidated by CDR3 protein sequence, retaining the most common genes and DNA. This sample holds more than 150,000 distinct CDR3 sequences; approximately 20% were observed only once. Less than 3.5% of the sample goes to the ten largest clones. The specimen sequenced was PBMCs. The receptor set was obtained from a human donor in good health (CMV status not recorded). Some clones in this sample may be carry-over from other donors' samples.

This clonotype was observed a handful of times. This chain joins TRBV10-2 and TRBJ1-2; TRBD1 aligns across 8 bases. V lost 0 bases and J lost 6; bases outside the gene matches: 9. The CDR3 totals 16 residues. CDR1 and CDR2 (germline): WSHSY, SAAADI. In DNA form, the CDR3 reads TGCGCCAGCAGTGAGTCCCCCAGGGGGCAGGGTAATGGCTACACCTTC. Its translation is CASSESPRGQGNGYTF.

This chain joins TRBV27 and TRBJ2-2; D is undetermined. Germline V CDR1 and CDR2: MNHEY, SMNVEV (reference sequence). The ends were cut back, 7 bases at V and 0 bases at J, with 9 bases in the middle. The CDR3 has 14 residues. The CDR3 sequence is CASKGDANTGELFF. CDR3 in DNA: TGTGCCAGCAAGGGTGACGCGAACACCGGGGAGCTGTTTTTT.

This clonotype came up a few times. The chain has TRBV28 and TRBJ2-6; 7 nucleotides align to TRBD1. J gave up 2 bases and V 1 base, and 5 bases lay outside the gene matches. The CDR3 has 17 residues. Looked up from germline, CDR1 is MDHEN and CDR2 is SYDVKM. This CDR3 reads CASSLSKGAAGANVLTF. CDR3 DNA sequence: TGTGCCAGCAGTTTATCCAAGGGGGCCGCTGGGGCCAACGTCCTGACTTTC. Based on the CDR3 plus reference TRBV28 and TRBJ2-6, the full variable domain is DVKVTQSSRYLVKRTGEKVFLECVQDMDHENMFWYRQDPGLGLRLIYFSYDVKMKEKGDIPEGYSVSREKKERFSLILESASTNQTSMYLCASSLSKGAAGANVLTFGAGSRLTVL.

This clonotype was picked up many times. The chain recombines TRBV12-3 or TRBV12-4 with TRBJ1-1, with TRBD1 as a possible D gene (6 bases). V was clipped by 4 bases and J by 4 bases, with 25 bases between them. CDR3 size: 18 residues. The CDR3 spells CASSSYRGAAKVGTEAFF. CDR3 nucleotides: TGTGCCAGCAGTTCCTATAGGGGGGCAGCGAAAGTTGGCACTGAAGCTTTCTTT.

This clonotype was picked up many times. The J gene is TRBJ2-7, the V gene TRBV28; D gene uncertain. From germline, CDR1 is MDHEN and CDR2 SYDVKM. Trimming shortened V by 10 bases and J by 4 bases, and 23 bases separated the two germline ends. The CDR3 covers 15 residues. CDR3 bases: TGTGCCATCAGACCCGGGCCGCCGGTTTCGTACGAGCAGTACTTC. Its protein product is CAIRPGPPVSYEQYF.

This clonotype was counted many times. V gene TRBV28 combines with J gene TRBJ2-7, with D perhaps TRBD1 (6 bases). V lost 4 bases and J lost 0, with 13 bases in between. From germline, CDR1 is MDHEN and CDR2 SYDVKM. The CDR3 totals 15 residues. The chain's CDR3 is CASSSTAQGSYEQYF. The CDR3 nucleotides are TGTGCCAGCAGTTCAACGGCACAGGGCTCCTACGAGCAGTACTTC.

The J gene is TRBJ2-3, the V gene TRBV12-3 or TRBV12-4; unclear D gene. The CDR3 loop spans 12 amino acids. The V and J ends lost 8 bases and 0 bases respectively, with 6 bases between them. The CDR3 is CASGSSTDTQYF. CDR3 nucleotides: TGTGCCAGCGGTTCTAGCACAGATACGCAGTATTTT.

The chain couples TRBV18 to TRBJ1-1, with 11 bases aligning to TRBD1. The germline V gene has CDR1 KGHSH and CDR2 LQKENI. CDR3 length: 16 residues. Germline trimming cut 0 bases from V and 6 bases from J; bases unmatched to any gene: 6. The CDR3 sequence is CASSPPGTGGYAEAFF. The DNA for the CDR3 is TGTGCCAGCTCACCACCTGGGACAGGGGGTTACGCTGAAGCTTTCTTT.

The table lists this clonotype with a few counts. The genes are TRBV6-4 and TRBJ2-1; TRBD2 matches 8 bases. J was trimmed by 8 bases and V by 6 bases; bases with no gene match: 12. CDR3 length equals 15 residues. Germline CDR1 is MRHNA and CDR2 is SNTAGT. This CDR3 reads CASSQLSGGLHEQFF. The CDR3 DNA follows: TGTGCCAGCAGCCAGCTCAGCGGGGGTTTGCATGAGCAGTTCTTC.

The J gene is TRBJ1-1, the V gene TRBV29-1, with D unresolved. With 7 bases removed from V and 6 bases from J, the gap between germline ends came to 9 bases. Germline loops: CDR1 SQVTM, CDR2 ANQGSEA. The CDR3 has 10 residues. The CDR3 DNA sequence: TGCAGCGGGGGTGACGCTGAAGCTTTCTTT. Protein: CSGGDAEAFF.

This clonotype was counted between two and nine times. The chain has TRBV6-5 and TRBJ1-1; D gene unclear. Trimming removed 2 bases from V and 4 bases from J, with 8 bases in between. CDR1 is MNHEY and CDR2 is SVGAGI in the germline V gene. The CDR3 covers 13 residues. CDR3 sequence reads: CASSYGWGTEAFF. In nucleotides, the CDR3 is TGTGCCAGCAGTTACGGCTGGGGCACTGAAGCTTTCTTT.

This clonotype was seen at least ten times. The chain couples TRBV27 to TRBJ1-2; D gene unclear. V dropped 4 bases and J dropped 3 bases, with 15 bases sitting between them. The CDR3 is 15 amino acids. Germline CDR1 is MNHEY and CDR2 is SMNVEV (reference sequence). CDR3 amino acids: CASSSARNGHYGYTF. In DNA, the CDR3 is TGTGCCAGCAGTTCGGCTCGGAATGGACACTATGGCTACACCTTC.

By proportion, this clonotype is medium-sized. The CDR3 spells CASSLTLSRGHYYGYTF. The CDR3 region has the DNA TGTGCCAGCAGCTTGACCCTCAGCCGGGGGCATTACTATGGCTACACCTTC. The V and J genes are TRBV7-2 and TRBJ1-2; possibly TRBD1 for D (6 bases). CDR3 length equals 17 residues. V lost 3 bases and J lost 3, with 20 bases in between. CDR1 SGHTA and CDR2 FQGNSA come from the germline V gene.

This clonotype has ten or more counts. V is TRBV7-3 and J is TRBJ2-2; 11 bases are shared with TRBD2. Per the germline V gene, CDR1 is SGHTA and CDR2 is FQGTGA. Losses at the gene ends were 0 bases for V and 0 bases for J; bases not matched to a gene: 6. The CDR3 is made up of 19 amino acids. As DNA, the CDR3 is TGTGCCAGCAGCTTAACCCTAGCGGGGGGACAAGCGAACACCGGGGAGCTGTTTTTT. It encodes CASSLTLAGGQANTGELFF.